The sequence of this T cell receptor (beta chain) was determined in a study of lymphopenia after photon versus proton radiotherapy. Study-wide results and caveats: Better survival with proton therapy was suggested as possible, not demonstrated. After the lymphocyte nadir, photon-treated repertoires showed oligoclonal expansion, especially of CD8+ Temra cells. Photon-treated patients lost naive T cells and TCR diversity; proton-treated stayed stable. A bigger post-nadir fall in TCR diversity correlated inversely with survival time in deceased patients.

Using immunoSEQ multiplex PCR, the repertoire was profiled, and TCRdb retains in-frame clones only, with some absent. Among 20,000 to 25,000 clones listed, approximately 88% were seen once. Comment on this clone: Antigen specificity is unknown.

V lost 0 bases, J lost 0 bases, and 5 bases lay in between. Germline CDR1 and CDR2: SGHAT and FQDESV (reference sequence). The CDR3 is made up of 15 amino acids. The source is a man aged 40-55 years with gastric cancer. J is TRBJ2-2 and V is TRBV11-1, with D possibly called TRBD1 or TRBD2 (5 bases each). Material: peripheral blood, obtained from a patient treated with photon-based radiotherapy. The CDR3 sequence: CASSLAGANTGELFF. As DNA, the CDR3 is TGTGCCAGCAGCTTAGCGGGGGCGAACACCGGGGAGCTGTTTTTT.